Sequencing of this TCR beta chain was carried out in a study of blood T cells in healthy people across ages. Through a sample-barcoded 5' primer and a J-beta primer mix, a second PCR was run for about 6 to 11 cycles. Sequencing of every sample gave 3 million or more CDR3-containing paired-end reads. TCRdb independently ran MiXCR on the 5' RACE reads; one entry per CDR3 protein. The sample lists 1.8 million or so distinct CDR3 sequences, around 40% seen once, with about 21% in the top ten. Study findings and constraints: The study lacked donor CMV status, which possibly confounded expanded clonotype changes.

The CDR3 sequence is 14 residues long. Trimming shortened V by 3 bases and J by 2 bases, and 10 bases separated the two germline ends. The germline gives CDR1 SGHTA, CDR2 FQGTGA. In terms of origin and age, donors were healthy Caucasian individuals from Russia aged about 6 to 90. Researchers collected about 9.7 milliliters of peripheral blood from every single donor. This clonotype was counted many times. Its antigen is not identified. The source is a human donor in good health. This rearrangement joins TRBV7-3 to TRBJ1-2, with a possible D match to TRBD1 (5 bases). Sequences were obtained from blood. In nucleotides, the CDR3 is TGTGCCAGCAGCTTCGGGGGAGGCAACTATGGCTACACCTTC. It yields the protein CASSFGGGNYGYTF. Together with reference TRBV7-3 and TRBJ1-2, the CDR3 gives the full variable domain: GAGVSQTPSNKVTEKGKYVELRCDPISGHTALYWYRQSLGQGPEFLIYFQGTGAADDSGLPNDRFFAVRPEGSVSTLKIQRTERGDSAVYLCASSFGGGNYGYTFGSGTRLTVV.